The 20 T cell receptor beta chains below all came from one sample that was sequenced in a study of neurological immune-mediated disorders. Using its own MiXCR run on the 5' RACE reads, TCRdb lists one record per CDR3 protein. The profile shows 40,000 to 50,000 distinct CDR3 sequences, under 2% of them singletons. Sequenced material: PBMCs. These TCRs come from a woman aged 40 to 50 with multiple sclerosis.

There are many counts of this clonotype. The chain recombines TRBV5-1 with TRBJ1-6; the D is unclear. The CDR3 has 15 residues. Looked up from germline, CDR1 is SGHRS and CDR2 is YFSETQ. The V and J ends lost 2 bases and 7 bases respectively, with 13 bases between them. CDR3 DNA sequence: TGCGCCAGCAGCTTTGCCCGGACGTTCAATTCACCCCTCCACTTT. Translated, it gives CASSFARTFNSPLHF.

This clonotype was seen once. The chain links TRBV11-3 to TRBJ1-1; D ambiguous. The CDR3 has 10 amino acids. The V end was cut by 5 bases, the J end by 8 bases, with 6 bases between. The germline CDR1 and CDR2 sequences are SGHNT and YENEEA. This chain's CDR3 is CASSPNEAFF. The CDR3 DNA follows: TGTGCCAGCAGCCCCAACGAAGCTTTCTTT.

This clonotype turned up a few times. This rearrangement joins TRBV18 to TRBJ1-5; the D is unclear. V lost 6 bases and J 4 bases, leaving 10 bases between the germline ends. Per the germline V gene, CDR1 is KGHSH and CDR2 is LQKENI. This CDR3 is built from 13 residues. The CDR3 region is CASSTDVNQPQHF. CDR3 nucleotides: TGTGCCAGCTCCACGGACGTTAATCAGCCCCAGCATTTT.

This clonotype was seen repeatedly, ten times or more. The chain couples TRBV5-1 to TRBJ1-3; possible D gene TRBD1, 6 bases. V gave up 1 base and J gave up 6 bases, with 11 bases separating them. Germline-derived CDR1 and CDR2 are SGHRS and YFSETQ. The CDR3 covers 14 residues. The CDR3 nucleotides read TGCGCCAGCAGCTTGACGGCAGGGGCAAACACCATATATTTT. It yields the protein CASSLTAGANTIYF.

There are many counts of this clonotype. This chain joins TRBV7-9 and TRBJ2-5, with D tentatively TRBD2 (5 bases). Trimming shortened V by 4 bases and J by 4 bases, and 10 bases separated the two germline ends. Germline V gene sequence: CDR1 SEHNR, CDR2 FQNEAQ (reference sequence). This CDR3 region has 13 residues. The CDR3 DNA follows: TGTGCCAGCAGCTCTATTGAGGGAGAGACCCAGTACTTC. Its protein is CASSSIEGETQYF.

This clonotype came up many times. This chain joins TRBV6-6 and TRBJ2-7; TRBD2 agrees at 7 bases. There are 14 residues in the CDR3. Trimming removed 1 base from V and 3 bases from J; junction bases left unmatched: 3. The germline gives CDR1 MNHNY, CDR2 SVGAGI (reference sequence). The CDR3 DNA follows: TGTGCCAGCAGTTACTATTCTAGCGGCTACGAGCAGTACTTC. It yields the protein CASSYYSSGYEQYF.

The table lists this clonotype with many counts. The gene calls are TRBV6-6 and TRBJ1-5; possible D gene TRBD1, 5 bases. The CDR3 extends over 15 amino acids. V lost 6 bases and J 7 bases, leaving 19 bases between the germline ends. The germline gives CDR1 MNHNY, CDR2 SVGAGI (reference sequence). The CDR3 here is CASSDLAGVRQPQHF. As DNA, the CDR3 is TGTGCCAGCAGCGACCTTGCGGGGGTGCGGCAGCCCCAGCATTTT.

The rearrangement links TRBV7-2 to TRBJ2-3, with D perhaps matching TRBD2 (6 bases). Trimming cost V 4 bases and J 6 bases, with 17 bases left between them. The CDR3 length is 15 residues. Germline values: CDR1 SGHTA, CDR2 FQGNSA. CDR3 coding DNA: TGTGCCAGCAGCTCCCCTTTGCTAGCGCGGGATACGCAGTATTTT. Amino acid sequence: CASSSPLLARDTQYF.

This clonotype has a count of ten or more. The rearrangement links TRBV4-1 to TRBJ1-5; 9 bases align to TRBD1. This CDR3 has 18 amino acids. Trimming removed 0 bases from V and 2 bases from J; junction bases left unmatched: 8. Per the germline V gene, CDR1 is MGHRA and CDR2 is YSYEKL. For the CDR3, the DNA is TGCGCCAGCAGCCAAGAGAAGGGACAGGGTGGAGGCAATCAGCCCCAGCATTTT. It encodes CASSQEKGQGGGNQPQHF.

This clonotype was counted ten times or more. This chain uses TRBV4-1 with TRBJ1-1; D unclear. The V gene lost 0 bases and the J gene lost 7 bases, with 6 bases spanning the gap. The CDR3 runs 12 residues. Germline V gene data show CDR1 as MGHRA and CDR2 as YSYEKL. This CDR3 reads CASSQEVGEAFF. The CDR3 nucleotides are TGCGCCAGCAGCCAAGAGGTGGGTGAAGCTTTCTTT.

This clonotype was seen many times. The genes are TRBV7-9 and TRBJ2-6, with D unclear. The V and J ends lost 1 base and 4 bases respectively, with 8 bases between them. This CDR3 is built from 15 residues. Germline V gene data show CDR1 as SEHNR and CDR2 as FQNEAQ (reference sequence). The DNA of the CDR3 is TGTGCCAGCAGCTTAGGCTTCGGCGGGGCCAACGTCCTGACTTTC. It translates to CASSLGFGGANVLTF.

This clonotype was detected many times. The J gene is TRBJ2-7, the V gene TRBV5-1; 9 nucleotides agree with TRBD1. The CDR3 is made up of 17 amino acids. The germline CDR1 and CDR2 sequences are SGHRS and YFSETQ. J was trimmed by 0 bases and V by 3 bases; bases with no gene match: 10. The CDR3 DNA is TGCGCCAGCAGCTCCAACCCGGACAGGGGTTTCTCCTACGAGCAGTACTTC. This codes for CASSSNPDRGFSYEQYF.

This clonotype was detected ten times or more. This sequence joins TRBV7-8 and TRBJ2-7; possibly TRBD1 for D (6 bases). Trimming stripped 3 bases from V and 1 base from J, with 10 bases between. CDR3 length equals 14 residues. CDR1 is SGHVS, CDR2 FQNEAQ, per germline. The DNA for the CDR3 is TGTGCCAGCAGCTTTACCGGACAGTCCTACGAGCAGTACTTC. Residues: CASSFTGQSYEQYF.

This clonotype was picked up many times. The chain carries TRBV5-5 and TRBJ1-2; 8 positions agree with TRBD1. The V gene end was trimmed by 0 bases and the J gene end by 3 bases; junction bases not matched to a gene: 1. This CDR3 region has 14 residues. Per germline, CDR1 SGHKS and CDR2 YYEKEE (reference sequence). The CDR3 loop reads CASSLEQGDYGYTF. The CDR3 nucleotides are TGTGCCAGCAGCTTGGAACAGGGGGACTATGGCTACACCTTC.

In its sample, this clonotype was seen many times. V is TRBV5-1 and J is TRBJ1-1; TRBD1 agrees at 11 bases. The ends lost 1 base at V and 5 bases at J; junction bases unmatched: 4. There are 15 residues in the CDR3. Germline CDR1 SGHRS, CDR2 YFSETQ. DNA of the CDR3: TGCGCCAGCAGCTTGCTCGGGACAGGGGGTACTGAAGCTTTCTTT. Translation gives CASSLLGTGGTEAFF.

The sample holds many counts of this clonotype. The chain uses TRBV29-1 and TRBJ2-7; D is perhaps TRBD1 or TRBD2 (5 bases each). The CDR3 contains 14 residues. CDR1 and CDR2 (germline): SQVTM, ANQGSEA. Trimming cost V 1 base and J 2 bases, with 12 bases left between them. CDR3 nucleotide sequence: TGCAGCGTTGAAGCGGCAGGGACCACCTACGAGCAGTACTTC. Its translation is CSVEAAGTTYEQYF.

This clonotype was seen ten or more times. The genes are TRBV7-2 and TRBJ1-5; D gene uncertain. The CDR3 has 13 residues. Germline V CDR1 and CDR2: SGHTA, FQGNSA. Trimming took 3 bases from V and 4 from J, leaving 7 bases between them. The DNA of the CDR3 is TGTGCCAGCAGCTTGGGAGTAAATCAGCCCCAGCATTTT. Its translation is CASSLGVNQPQHF.

This clonotype was detected ten times or more. The CDR3 sequence: CASSVGTSDYTIYF. The CDR3 nucleotides read TGTGCCAGCAGCGTGGGGACCTCAGACTACACCATATATTTT. The V and J genes are TRBV9 and TRBJ1-3; a possible D gene is TRBD1 (5 bases). Per germline, CDR1 SGDLS and CDR2 YYNGEE. The V gene lost 2 bases and the J gene lost 8 bases, with 14 bases spanning the gap. The CDR3 runs 14 residues.

This clonotype was seen at least ten times. This chain connects TRBV20-1 to TRBJ1-5, with D possibly matching TRBD1 (6 bases). CDR3 length: 16 amino acids. Trimming left V 5 bases short and J 1 base short, with 18 bases between. CDR1 and CDR2 from the germline V gene are DFQATT and SNEGSKA (reference sequence). Written as DNA, the CDR3 is TGCAGTGCTCCCACCGGACAAGGGGGGAGCAATCAGCCCCAGCATTTT. Amino acids: CSAPTGQGGSNQPQHF.

This clonotype showed up many times. The genes are TRBV3-1 and TRBJ2-1; 7 bases are a match to TRBD2. The CDR3 runs to 14 residues. Trimming removed 3 bases from V and 6 bases from J; junction bases left unmatched: 5. The V gene's germline CDR1 is LGHDT and CDR2 YNNKEL (reference sequence). The CDR3 sequence is CASSQLGTTNEQFF. For the CDR3, the DNA is TGTGCCAGCAGCCAGCTAGGGACTACCAATGAGCAGTTCTTC.